This TCR beta chain was obtained from a study of cytomegalovirus exposure and HLA in healthy donors. From germline, CDR1 is SNHLY and CDR2 FYNNEI. There are 11 residues in the CDR3. Trimming took 2 bases from V and 9 from J, leaving 5 bases between them. The study ran its PCR with 60 Vbeta and 13 Jbeta primers. Repertoires were generated with immunoSEQ multiplex PCR, while TCRdb's copy carries only in-frame clones and drops some. The repertoire holds about 100,000 clones, with around three quarters as singletons. Overall study results and limits: The classifier was said to identify cytomegalovirus status with high specificity and sensitivity. Judged likely to be a sequencing artifact was a cluster of highly shared sequence variants.

About this clone: Its antigen is unidentified.

Donors showed nominal health when sampled, although they likely had unrecorded immune exposures. The chain couples TRBV2 to TRBJ2-1; the D gene is possibly TRBD1 (5 bases). The sequencing sample was made of PBMCs. The clonotype was recovered from a female donor in good health and CMV-seropositive. The CDR3 nucleotides are TGTGCCAGCAGTGAAAGGGGTGAGCAGTTCTTC. Protein product: CASSERGEQFF.